In this sample, the clone carrying this TCR beta chain turned up many times. Its cognate antigen is unknown. This sample stems from a study of T cell repertoires in cytomegalovirus infection. Study information: Through public TCR beta signatures, both CMV infection and matching HLA type were indicated. Overall study findings and caveats: Cumulated frequencies of public TCR beta families served to identify carriers of CMV plus the relevant HLA. HLA-C-restricted CMV clonotypes gave the most frequent clonotype in two of eight donors.

CDR1 and CDR2 from the germline V gene are SGHVS and FNYEAQ. This CDR3 is 16 amino acids long. V shed 5 bases and J shed 1 base, with 16 bases lying between them. TCRdb re-called the reads through MiXCR, storing one row per CDR3 protein. The sample contains about 140,000 distinct CDR3 sequences, roughly 6% of which appear only once. The gene calls are TRBV7-6 and TRBJ2-3; D is possibly TRBD1 or TRBD2 (5 bases each). The specimen sequenced was PBMCs. This TCR was sampled from a human donor in good health (CMV status not recorded). Some clones in this sample may be carry-over from other donors' samples. The CDR3 here is CASSPSGTRGTDTQYF. CDR3 DNA: TGTGCCAGCAGCCCGAGTGGGACCAGGGGCACAGATACGCAGTATTTT.